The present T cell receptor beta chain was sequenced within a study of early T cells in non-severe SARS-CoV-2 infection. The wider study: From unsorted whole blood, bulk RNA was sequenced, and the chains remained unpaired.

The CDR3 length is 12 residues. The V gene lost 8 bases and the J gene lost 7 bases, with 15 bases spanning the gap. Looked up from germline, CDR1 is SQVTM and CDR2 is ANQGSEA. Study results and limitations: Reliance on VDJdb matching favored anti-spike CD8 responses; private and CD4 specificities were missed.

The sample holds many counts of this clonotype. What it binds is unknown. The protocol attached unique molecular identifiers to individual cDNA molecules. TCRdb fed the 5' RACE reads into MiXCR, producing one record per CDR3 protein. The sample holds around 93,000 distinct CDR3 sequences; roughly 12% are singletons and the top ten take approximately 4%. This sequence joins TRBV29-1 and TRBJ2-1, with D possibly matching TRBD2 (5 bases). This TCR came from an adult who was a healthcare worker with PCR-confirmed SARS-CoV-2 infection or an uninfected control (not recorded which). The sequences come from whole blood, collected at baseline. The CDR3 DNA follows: TGCAGCACTACCCGGACGGGGAATGAGCAGTTCTTC. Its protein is CSTTRTGNEQFF.